The T cell receptor (beta chain) described here comes from a study of blood T cell repertoires in COVID-19. Study details: Samples came from the United States, Italy and Spain, spanning acute and convalescent COVID-19.

This CDR3 comprises 14 residues. Germline loops: CDR1 DFQATT, CDR2 SNEGSKA (reference sequence). V shed 3 bases and J shed 7 bases, with 13 bases lying between them. The study recruited people aged roughly 18 to 89 years across more than 20 US areas. Libraries were prepared by immunoSEQ multiplex PCR; TCRdb keeps only in-frame clonotypes and omits some of them. The sample has around 160,000 clones; approximately 90% are singletons. The sample comprised PBMCs or T cells enriched from blood (not recorded which). The clonotype originates from a woman aged 25 to 39 with acute COVID-19. The J gene is TRBJ1-6, the V gene TRBV20-1; possible D gene TRBD1, 5 bases. This CDR3 reads CSASYPGHNSPLHF. As DNA, the CDR3 is TGCAGTGCTAGTTATCCAGGGCACAATTCACCCCTCCACTTT.